The 11 T cell receptor beta chains below were found in one sample sequenced in a study of T cells in Graves' hyperthyroidism and ophthalmopathy. Amplification targeted TCR beta CDR3 regions from RNA transcripts. The HTBI set primed first-round TCR CDR3 RT-PCR. TCRdb called the multiplex PCR reads again in MiXCR, with one record for every CDR3 protein. This sample has approximately 600,000 distinct CDR3 sequences, with under 25% found just once. Sequencing was carried out using blood. Source of these receptors: a man aged 30 to 45 with Graves' ophthalmopathy.

This clonotype was observed at least ten times. The chain recombines TRBV7-9 with TRBJ2-5, with D perhaps matching TRBD2 (7 bases). Germline CDR1 SEHNR, CDR2 FQNEAQ (reference sequence). The CDR3 loop spans 15 amino acids. V was shortened by 5 bases and J by 2 bases, with 15 bases between the two germline ends. The CDR3 sequence is CASSRGGSNQETQYF. As DNA, the CDR3 is TGTGCCAGCAGCCGCGGGGGCAGCAATCAAGAGACCCAGTACTTC.

The chain carries TRBV28 and TRBJ1-4, with 12 bases identical to TRBD1. The ends lost 4 bases at V and 7 bases at J; junction bases unmatched: 7. CDR3 length equals 16 residues. Germline CDR1 and CDR2: MDHEN and SYDVKM. As DNA, the CDR3 is TGTGCCAGCAGTTCCTCGGGACAGGGGGCGCCTGAAAAACTGTTTTTT. Its protein product is CASSSSGQGAPEKLFF.

There are a few counts of this clonotype. The rearrangement joins TRBV28 to TRBJ1-2, with D unclear. The V end was cut by 8 bases, the J end by 1 base, with 8 bases between. This CDR3 has 12 residues. Germline V gene data show CDR1 as MDHEN and CDR2 as SYDVKM. The CDR3 is CASGYRNYGYTF. CDR3 nucleotides: TGTGCCAGCGGTTATCGTAACTATGGCTACACCTTC.

There are many counts of this clonotype. The rearrangement joins TRBV2 to TRBJ2-5, with 9 nucleotides matching TRBD2. The CDR3 extends over 16 amino acids. J gave up 2 bases and V 3 bases, and 7 bases lay outside the gene matches. Per germline, CDR1 SNHLY and CDR2 FYNNEI. CDR3 in amino acids: CASSDDSGSQQETQYF. CDR3 in DNA: TGTGCCAGCAGTGACGATAGCGGGAGTCAACAAGAGACCCAGTACTTC.

Details on this clonotype: Possible read error: a much larger clone is one base away. The V gene is TRBV30, the J gene TRBJ1-5, with D possibly TRBD1 on 5 matching bases. Per the germline V gene, CDR1 is GTSNPN and CDR2 is SVGIG (reference sequence). This CDR3 has 15 residues. CDR3 nucleotide sequence: TGTGCCTGGAGTTCTCCCGGGACTGAGATACAGCCCCGGCATTTT. As protein: CAWSSPGTEIQPRHF.

This chain connects TRBV7-8 to TRBJ2-7, with 9 bases identical to TRBD1. This CDR3 spans 15 amino acids. The ends lost 4 bases at V and 4 bases at J; junction bases unmatched: 8. Germline V gene data show CDR1 as SGHVS and CDR2 as FQNEAQ. This CDR3 reads CASSSEPGQGYEQYF. CDR3 DNA: TGTGCCAGCAGCTCAGAGCCGGGACAGGGTTACGAGCAGTACTTC.

This clonotype was seen more than once but under ten times. This chain links TRBV28 with TRBJ2-1; D gene uncertain. V was trimmed by 1 base and J by 6 bases, leaving 4 bases between them. This CDR3 region has 12 residues. CDR1 and CDR2 (germline): MDHEN, SYDVKM. The CDR3 coding sequence is TGTGCCAGCAGTTTATACTTCAATGAGCAGTTCTTC. Translating it yields CASSLYFNEQFF.

J is TRBJ1-2 and V is TRBV28; 7 positions match TRBD1. The CDR3 is 16 amino acids. J gave up 0 bases and V 6 bases, and 10 bases lay outside the gene matches. In germline, CDR1 is MDHEN, CDR2 SYDVKM. The CDR3 loop reads CASRAQGGEANYGYTF. In DNA, the CDR3 is TGTGCCAGCAGAGCCCAGGGGGGCGAAGCTAACTATGGCTACACCTTC.

This clonotype was recorded many times. The CDR3 region is CASSLVGGALYNEQFF. The CDR3 nucleotides are TGTGCCAGCAGCTTAGTGGGGGGCGCTTTGTACAATGAGCAGTTCTTC. This chain links TRBV7-6 with TRBJ2-1; tentatively, D is TRBD1 or TRBD2 (6 bases each). Germline V gene data show CDR1 as SGHVS and CDR2 as FNYEAQ. The CDR3 consists of 16 residues. Trimming shortened V by 1 base and J by 4 bases, and 14 bases separated the two germline ends. The whole variable domain, filled in from reference TRBV7-6 and TRBJ2-1, reads GAGVSQSPRYKVTKRGQDVALRCDPISGHVSLYWYRQALGQGPEFLTYFNYEAQQDKSGLPNDRFSAERPEGSISTLTIQRTEQRDSAMYRCASSLVGGALYNEQFFGPGTRLTVL.

V usage is TRBV14 and J usage is TRBJ2-1; D remains ambiguous. The V and J ends lost 0 bases and 13 bases respectively, with 13 bases between them. CDR3 length: 13 residues. CDR1 is SGHDN, CDR2 FVKESK, per germline. The CDR3 nucleotides read TGTGCCAGCAGCCAAGATTGGCCCAGCGTCCAGTTCTTC. Its translation is CASSQDWPSVQFF.

This clonotype has only a few counts. The chain uses TRBV18 and TRBJ1-1; D unclear. Trimming stripped 6 bases from V and 6 bases from J, with 23 bases between. This CDR3 has 16 amino acids. Per germline, CDR1 KGHSH and CDR2 LQKENI. CDR3 sequence reads: CASSRSLVGKEAEAFF. For the CDR3, the DNA is TGTGCCAGCTCGCGCTCTCTCGTAGGGAAGGAAGCTGAAGCTTTCTTT.